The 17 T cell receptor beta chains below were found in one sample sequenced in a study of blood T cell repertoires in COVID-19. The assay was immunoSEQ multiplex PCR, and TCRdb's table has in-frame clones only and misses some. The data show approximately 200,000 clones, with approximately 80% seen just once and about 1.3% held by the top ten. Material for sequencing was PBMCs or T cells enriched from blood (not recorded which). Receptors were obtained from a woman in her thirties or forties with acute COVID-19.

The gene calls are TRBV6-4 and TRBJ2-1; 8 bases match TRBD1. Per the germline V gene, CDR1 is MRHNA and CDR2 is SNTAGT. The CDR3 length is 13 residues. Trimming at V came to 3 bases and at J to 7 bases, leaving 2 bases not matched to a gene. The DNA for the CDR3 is TGTGCCAGCAGTGAAGGGGACAGGAATGAGCAGTTCTTC. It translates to CASSEGDRNEQFF.

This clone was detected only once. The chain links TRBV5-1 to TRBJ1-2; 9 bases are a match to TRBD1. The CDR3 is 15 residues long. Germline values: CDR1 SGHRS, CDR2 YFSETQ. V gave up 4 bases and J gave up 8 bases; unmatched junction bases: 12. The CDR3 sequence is CASSNPGQGFVGYTF. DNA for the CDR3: TGCGCCAGCAGCAACCCGGGACAGGGATTCGTCGGCTACACCTTC.

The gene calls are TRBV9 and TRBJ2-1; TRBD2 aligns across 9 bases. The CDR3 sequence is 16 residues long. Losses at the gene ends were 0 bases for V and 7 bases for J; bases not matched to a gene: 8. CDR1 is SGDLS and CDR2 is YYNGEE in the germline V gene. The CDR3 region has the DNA TGTGCCAGCAGCGTAGTAGGTAGCGGGGGTCAAAATGAGCAGTTCTTC. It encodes CASSVVGSGGQNEQFF.

CDR3 DNA sequence: TGTGCCAGCAGTTACGGCGGCAATGAGCAGTTCTTC. Its protein product is CASSYGGNEQFF. This chain uses TRBV6-2 or TRBV6-3 with TRBJ2-1; D is uncertain. The germline CDR1 and CDR2 sequences are MNHEY and SVGEGT. Trimming took off 2 bases at V and 6 bases at J, with 5 bases between the two ends. CDR3 length: 12 amino acids.

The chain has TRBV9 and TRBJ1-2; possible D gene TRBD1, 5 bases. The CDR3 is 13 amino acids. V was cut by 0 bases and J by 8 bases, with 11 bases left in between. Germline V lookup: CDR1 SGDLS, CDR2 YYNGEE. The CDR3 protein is CASSVVGGDGYTF. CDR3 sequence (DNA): TGTGCCAGCAGCGTAGTAGGAGGGGACGGCTACACCTTC. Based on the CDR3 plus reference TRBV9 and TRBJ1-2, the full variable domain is DSGVTQTPKHLITATGQRVTLRCSPRSGDLSVYWYQQSLDQGLQFLIQYYNGEERAKGNILERFSAQQFPDLHSELNLSSLELGDSALYFCASSVVGGDGYTFGSGTRLTVV.

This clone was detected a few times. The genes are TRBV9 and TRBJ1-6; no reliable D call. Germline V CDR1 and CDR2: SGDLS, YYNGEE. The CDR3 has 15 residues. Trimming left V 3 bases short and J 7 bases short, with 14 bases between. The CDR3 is CASSGRDSWNSPLHF. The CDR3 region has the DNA TGTGCCAGCAGCGGGCGGGATTCGTGGAATTCACCCCTCCACTTT.

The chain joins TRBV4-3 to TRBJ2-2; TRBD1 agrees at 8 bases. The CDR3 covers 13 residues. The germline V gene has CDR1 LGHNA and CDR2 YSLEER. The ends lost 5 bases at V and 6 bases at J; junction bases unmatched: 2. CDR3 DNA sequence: TGCGCCAGCAGCATACAGGGGGCCGGGGAGCTGTTTTTT. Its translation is CASSIQGAGELFF.

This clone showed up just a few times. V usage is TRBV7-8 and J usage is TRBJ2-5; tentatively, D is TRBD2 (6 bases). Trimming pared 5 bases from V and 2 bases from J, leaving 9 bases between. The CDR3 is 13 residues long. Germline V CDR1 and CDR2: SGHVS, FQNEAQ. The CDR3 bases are TGTGCCAGCAGCGGGACTCTGCAAGAGACCCAGTACTTC. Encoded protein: CASSGTLQETQYF.

CDR3 loop: CASSRDRGGTDTQYF. In DNA, the CDR3 is TGTGCCAGCAGTCGGGACAGGGGAGGAACAGATACGCAGTATTTT. The chain carries TRBV6-5 and TRBJ2-3; TRBD1 aligns across 10 bases. This CDR3 is 15 amino acids long. After removal of 5 bases from V and 3 bases from J, the junction contained 5 bases not matched to a gene. Germline V CDR1 and CDR2: MNHEY, SVGAGI.

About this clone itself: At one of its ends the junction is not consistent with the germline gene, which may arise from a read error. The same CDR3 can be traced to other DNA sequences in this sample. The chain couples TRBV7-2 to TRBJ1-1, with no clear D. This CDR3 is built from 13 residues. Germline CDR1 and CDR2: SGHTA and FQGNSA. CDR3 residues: CASPSGPNTEAFF. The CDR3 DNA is TGTGCCAGCCCCAGTGGGCCGAATACTGAAGCTTTTTTT.

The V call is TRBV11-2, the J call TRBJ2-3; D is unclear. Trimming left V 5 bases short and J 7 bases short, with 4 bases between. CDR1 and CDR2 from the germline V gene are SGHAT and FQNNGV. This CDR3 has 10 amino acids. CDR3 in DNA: TGTGCCAGCAGCATCAATACGCAGTATTTT. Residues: CASSINTQYF. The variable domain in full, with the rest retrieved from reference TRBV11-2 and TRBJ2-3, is EAGVAQSPRYKIIEKRQSVAFWCNPISGHATLYWYQQILGQGPKLLIQFQNNGVVDDSQLPKDRFSAERLKGVDSTLKIQPAKLEDSAVYLCASSINTQYFGPGTRLTVL.

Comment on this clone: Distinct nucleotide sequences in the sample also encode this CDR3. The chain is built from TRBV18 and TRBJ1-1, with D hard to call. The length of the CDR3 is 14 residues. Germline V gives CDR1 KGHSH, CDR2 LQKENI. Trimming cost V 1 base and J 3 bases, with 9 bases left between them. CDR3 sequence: CASSPQGADTEAFF. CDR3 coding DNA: TGTGCCAGCTCACCACAAGGCGCGGACACTGAAGCTTTCTTT.

The CDR3 spells CASSALRQGRDTIYF. The CDR3 DNA is TGTGCCAGCAGCGCCCTCAGACAGGGACGCGACACCATATATTTT. The rearrangement joins TRBV9 to TRBJ1-3; TRBD1 agrees at 7 bases. The CDR3 covers 15 residues. With V trimmed by 3 bases and J by 8 bases, 11 bases remained unmatched. Germline V lookup: CDR1 SGDLS, CDR2 YYNGEE.

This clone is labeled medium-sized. This CDR3 reads CASSLPGQGNNEQFF. In DNA form, the CDR3 reads TGCGCCAGCAGCTTACCGGGACAGGGGAACAATGAGCAGTTCTTC. V usage is TRBV5-1 and J usage is TRBJ2-1; 10 nucleotides align to TRBD1. This CDR3 spans 15 amino acids. CDR1 is SGHRS and CDR2 is YFSETQ in the germline V gene. V was clipped by 2 bases and J by 5 bases; unmatched bases: 4.

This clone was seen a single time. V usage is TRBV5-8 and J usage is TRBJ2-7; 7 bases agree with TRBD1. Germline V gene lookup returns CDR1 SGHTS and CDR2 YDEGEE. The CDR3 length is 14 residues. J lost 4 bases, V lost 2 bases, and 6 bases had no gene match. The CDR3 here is CASSFRQGAYEQYF. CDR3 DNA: TGTGCCAGCAGCTTTCGACAGGGAGCGTACGAGCAGTACTTC.

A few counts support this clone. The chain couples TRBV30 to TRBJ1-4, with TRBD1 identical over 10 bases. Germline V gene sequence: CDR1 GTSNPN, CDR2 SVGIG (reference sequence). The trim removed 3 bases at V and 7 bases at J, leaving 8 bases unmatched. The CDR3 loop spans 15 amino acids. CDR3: CAWRAPTGGFEKLFF. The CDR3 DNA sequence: TGTGCCTGGAGGGCGCCGACAGGGGGCTTTGAAAAACTGTTTTTT.

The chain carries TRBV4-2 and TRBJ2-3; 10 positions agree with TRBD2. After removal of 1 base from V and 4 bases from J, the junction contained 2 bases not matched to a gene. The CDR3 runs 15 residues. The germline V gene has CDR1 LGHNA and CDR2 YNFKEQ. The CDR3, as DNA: TGTGCCAGCAGCCAAGCTAGCGGGGGCCCAGATACGCAGTATTTT. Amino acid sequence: CASSQASGGPDTQYF.